Here is one T cell receptor beta chain with its context. This clone was seen a handful of times. Its antigen has not been determined. No base quality values were provided; no much bigger clone lies one nucleotide off. TCRbeta CDR3 regions were amplified from genomic DNA by means of the immunoSEQ Assay, a bias-controlled multiplex PCR. The authors processed their data as follows. Nucleated cell counts per sample were estimated from amplification of reference gene primers within the assay. To quantify the absolute abundance of each unique TCRbeta CDR3 rearrangement, sequence reads were collapsed and filtered. For each sample, productive Simpson clonality was calculated by taking the square root of Simpson's diversity index across productive rearrangements. TCRdb holds this immuneACCESS table with in-frame rearrangements only. Some clones are missing; in checked studies, unresolved V genes explain under half, and the rest has no known cause. The V and J calls and clone size were taken over from that table, and D and trimming were inferred from the DNA. This sample is represented by around 70,000 clones; 80% of them were singletons. The ten largest clones represent 9.5% to 15% of the sample.

The CDR3, cysteine through phenylalanine, is 15 amino acids long. Only CDR3 DNA is held: 45 bases, read in frame from base 1. Compared with germline, V lacks 4 bases and J lacks 6 bases; bases without a gene match: 9. Reading the germline V gene gives CDR1 MNHEY and CDR2 SVGAGI. The data were obtained in a study of blood T cell repertoires in COVID-19 (dated by TCRdb to 2018 to 2021). As for the study more broadly: The collaborator samples originated in the United States, Italy and Spain and spanned the acute and convalescent phases of COVID-19. The material from the prospective study consisted of cDNA or gDNA derived from T cells, B-cell-depleted T cells, or PBMCs. Deeply sampled blood TCRbeta repertoires from subjects exposed to, actively infected with, or recovered from COVID-19 were included in the dataset. The repertoires were made available in a free public database intended to serve as a resource for research on the immune response to SARS-CoV-2. The samples were drawn from two sources: the first 160 participants of the ongoing ImmuneRACE study, and 1,000 to 1,500 subjects contributed by 6 global collaborators. Nearly every sample came with metadata listing a de-identified subject ID, COVID-19 status, age in years and sex. Where available, HLA class I and class II types were obtained from metadata supplied by the sample provider rather than from assay-based typing.

One collaborating source in Seattle enrolled patients during active infection and followed them longitudinally through the course of disease. Collaborating institutions collected whole blood in K2EDTA tubes following their own protocols. For TCRbeta analysis, collaborator samples were shipped as frozen whole blood, as isolated PBMCs, or as DNA extracted from either sample type. Broad study findings and their caveats: How much clinical and demographic metadata was included differed by source and by participant, and the metadata was provided uncurated.

This sequence uses TRBV6-5 and TRBJ2-3; 8 middle bases align to TRBD2. This receptor was taken from a man aged 50 or older with COVID-19, enrolled during active disease. The sequenced sample consisted of peripheral blood. The CDR3 amino acid sequence is: CASSSPSGRVDTQYF. The bases read TGTGCCAGCAGTTCCCCGAGCGGGAGAGTGGATACGCAGTATTTT.